These 9 T cell receptor beta chains were all obtained from the same sample, sequenced in a study of T cells in Graves' hyperthyroidism and ophthalmopathy. Using RNA transcripts as the source, TCR beta CDR3 regions were amplified. The HTBI primer set was used in a first-round RT-PCR of the TCR CDR3. MiXCR was run by TCRdb on the multiplex PCR reads, yielding one entry per CDR3 protein. The sample contains about 610,000 distinct CDR3 sequences, approximately 15% of which appear only once. Sequencing was done on a sample of blood. The receptors derive from a woman between 40 and 50 years old with Graves' ophthalmopathy.

The V call is TRBV6-1, the J call TRBJ2-7; D perhaps matches TRBD2 (6 bases). Germline CDR1 reads MNHNS; CDR2 reads SASEGT. Trimming removed 5 bases at V and 0 bases at J, with 17 bases between. This CDR3 comprises 16 residues. This CDR3 reads CASSTRFGGGSYEQYF. The CDR3 nucleotides read TGTGCCAGCAGTACCCGCTTCGGGGGAGGCTCCTACGAGCAGTACTTC.

This clonotype appeared a few times. This chain links TRBV7-9 with TRBJ1-1; D perhaps matches TRBD1 (6 bases). Trimming shortened V by 8 bases and J by 1 base, and 17 bases separated the two germline ends. The CDR3 spans 15 residues. Germline lookup yields CDR1 SEHNR and CDR2 FQNEAQ (reference sequence). In DNA form, the CDR3 reads TGTGCCAGCCTACGGGGGCAGATTTCGAACACTGAAGCTTTCTTT. This encodes CASLRGQISNTEAFF.

This clonotype was recorded a few times. CDR3 in amino acids: CASSTYLGQASDTQYF. The CDR3 nucleotides are TGTGCCAGCAGTACCTATCTTGGACAGGCCTCAGATACGCAGTATTTT. The rearrangement uses TRBV12-3 or TRBV12-4 and TRBJ2-3, with 7 nucleotides matching TRBD1. V gave up 5 bases and J gave up 4 bases; unmatched junction bases: 12. CDR3 length equals 16 residues.

This clonotype was seen at least ten times. This chain links TRBV19 with TRBJ2-7; D is perhaps TRBD1 or TRBD2 (5 bases each). Trimming took 3 bases from V and 2 from J, leaving 17 bases between them. There are 16 residues in the CDR3. Germline CDR1 reads LNHDA; CDR2 reads SQIVND (reference sequence). The chain's CDR3 is CASSMLGRQIAYEQYF. The CDR3 DNA is TGTGCCAGTAGTATGCTGGGACGCCAGATTGCCTACGAGCAGTACTTC. Drawing the rest from reference TRBV19 and TRBJ2-7, the complete variable domain is DGGITQSPKYLFRKEGQNVTLSCEQNLNHDAMYWYRQDPGQGLRLIYYSQIVNDFQKGDIAEGYSVSREKKESFPLTVTSAQKNPTAFYLCASSMLGRQIAYEQYFGPGTRLTVT.

This sequence joins TRBV19 and TRBJ2-7, with a tentative D call TRBD1 (6 bases). V dropped 5 bases and J dropped 4 bases, with 24 bases sitting between them. The length of the CDR3 is 17 residues. Germline values: CDR1 LNHDA, CDR2 SQIVND (reference sequence). DNA of the CDR3: TGTGCCAGTAGTCGAAAAGTAACCAGGGGCCTGCCTTACGAGCAGTACTTC. As protein: CASSRKVTRGLPYEQYF.

This clonotype was counted at least ten times. The V gene is TRBV20-1, the J gene TRBJ2-7; D unclear. The CDR3 contains 14 residues. V was clipped by 6 bases and J by 3 bases, with 18 bases between them. The germline V gene encodes CDR1 DFQATT and CDR2 SNEGSKA (reference sequence). The CDR3, as DNA: TGCAGTGCGAAAACCGGCCTAAGCAACTACGAGCAGTACTTC. Amino acid sequence: CSAKTGLSNYEQYF.

This clonotype appeared many times. This chain links TRBV29-1 with TRBJ1-2; 9 bases fit TRBD1. The CDR3 is 14 residues long. Germline CDR1 is SQVTM and CDR2 is ANQGSEA. J gave up 8 bases and V 2 bases, and 9 bases lay outside the gene matches. The CDR3 DNA reads as TGCAGCGTTGAACCGGGACAGGGAGTTGGCGGCTACACCTTC. Protein product: CSVEPGQGVGGYTF.

The CDR3 nucleotides are TGTGCCATCAGTGTGGGCAGGGAGGAGCCCCAGCATTTT. Its translation: CAISVGREEPQHF. The gene calls are TRBV10-3 and TRBJ1-5; weak D call: TRBD1 (5 bases). This CDR3 has 13 amino acids. Germline CDR1 is ENHRY and CDR2 is SYGVKD. The V gene lost 4 bases and the J gene lost 8 bases, with 12 bases spanning the gap.

The sample holds many counts of this clonotype. V is TRBV29-1 and J is TRBJ1-1, with TRBD1 matching over 7 bases. Germline V gene data show CDR1 as SQVTM and CDR2 as ANQGSEA. This CDR3 spans 15 amino acids. With V trimmed by 6 bases and J by 5 bases, 15 bases remained unmatched. The chain's CDR3 is CSVRDRKQRGTEAFF. CDR3 bases: TGCAGCGTAAGGGACAGAAAACAGCGGGGGACTGAAGCTTTCTTT.